The T cell receptor (beta chain) under discussion was sequenced for a study of beta chain features in type 1 diabetes (dated by TCRdb to 2016 to 2019). Describing the broader study: Patients and healthy donors did not differ in mean age, gender distribution, total cell number or subset yield. Whereas all 28 donors provided naive and central memory subsets, regulatory and stem cell-like memory subsets were isolated from just 8 patients and roughly 8 healthy donors. The study compared TCRB repertoires of sorted circulating CD4+ T cell subsets between recently diagnosed type 1 diabetes patients and matched healthy donors. A total of roughly 100 million sorted cells were examined across all samples, and a strong correlation was observed between cell number per subset and RNA yield. Overall study results and their limits: Patients with type 1 diabetes made fewer insertions and deleted more nucleotides at VDJ recombination sites, implying thymic rearrangement abnormalities. A moderate but significant shortening of TCRB CDR3 length was observed in type 1 diabetes patients in all four CD4+ subsets. HLA sub-analyses involved small numbers of individuals, so any influence of HLA type on TCRB rearrangement remained unresolved. The naive, central memory and regulatory TCRB repertoires appeared to resemble one another more closely among patients than among healthy donors. Because cDNA was sequenced instead of genomic DNA, activated cells with high expression could be over-represented, although the groups did not differ in activation or CD3 levels. Shorter templates might have been favored by PCR, but patient and control samples were amplified and corrected together, so both groups would have been affected equally by any skew.

A word on this clone: The clone's antigen remains unknown. One base away there is no much larger clone; base qualities are not given. Different DNA sequences within this sample yield the same CDR3.

A single peripheral blood draw of around 120 mL on average was collected from each donor into heparinised tubes. A BD FACSAria II and a panel including CD45RO, CCR7, CD25, CD127, CD95 and CD27 were used to sort naive, central memory, regulatory and stem cell-like memory CD4+ T cells. Every sorted population had a purity above 95%. Right away, PBMCs were isolated by Lymphoprep density gradient centrifugation and were stained directly, with no culture step. So that batch effects would be minimized, each experiment stained and sorted samples in pairs, pairing one healthy donor with one patient. CDR1 is given as DFQATT and CDR2 as SNEGSKA, both from the germline V gene (reference sequence). The CDR3, from cysteine to phenylalanine, totals 11 residues. Of all the DNA, just the CDR3 is kept, 33 bases in frame from base 1. Trimming at the junction amounts to 3 bases on V and 4 bases on J, and the germline ends lie 6 bases apart.

The entire isolated RNA was reverse transcribed using the High Capacity cDNA Reverse Transcription Kit, and thus expressed TCRB transcripts were sequenced. Deep immunoSEQ sequencing was applied to naive, central memory and regulatory T cell samples, giving an average of about 3.7 million total reads per sample. Sorted cells were lysed in RLT buffer and RNA was extracted with DNase-treated RNeasy Micro or Mini kits, depending on cell number. Each cell subset was processed on its own to prevent cross-contamination, while patient and healthy donor samples were processed together. Using the immunoSEQ multiplex PCR, TCRB sequences were amplified from cDNA into 87-bp fragments spanning the CDR3 region. Sequencing of the amplicons was performed on the Illumina HiSeq platform. Processing in the source paper ran as follows. Synthetic template baselines were used to correct PCR bias computationally, reads within Hamming distance 2 were collapsed, and singletons that could not be merged were discarded. Reads were aligned to IMGT to assign V, D and J genes, CDR3 length, and insertions or deletions at six rearrangement sites. Clonotype counts were normalized to sorted cell number within each subset before computing true diversity and Gini coefficients with the tcR R package. Repertoire sharing was quantified using the overlap coefficient calculated on TCRB nucleotide sequences. The source is immuneACCESS, and TCRdb retained only in-frame sequences with V and J called. Part of the clones is not carried over; for the studies checked, unresolved V genes explain less than half of this, and the remainder is unexplained. That table is the source of V, J and clone size, and D and trimming were worked out from the DNA. Across this sample there are about 150,000 clones, with around 10% seen only once. The ten largest clonotypes hold roughly 1.9% of the sample.

The receptor was isolated from a man younger than 35 in good health. The source material was central memory CD4+ T cells from blood. The rearranged chain carries TRBV20-1 and TRBJ2-5, with the D gene not clear enough to name. CDR3 protein: CSARHGETQYF. The nucleotide sequence reads TGCAGTGCTAGGCACGGAGAGACCCAGTACTTC.